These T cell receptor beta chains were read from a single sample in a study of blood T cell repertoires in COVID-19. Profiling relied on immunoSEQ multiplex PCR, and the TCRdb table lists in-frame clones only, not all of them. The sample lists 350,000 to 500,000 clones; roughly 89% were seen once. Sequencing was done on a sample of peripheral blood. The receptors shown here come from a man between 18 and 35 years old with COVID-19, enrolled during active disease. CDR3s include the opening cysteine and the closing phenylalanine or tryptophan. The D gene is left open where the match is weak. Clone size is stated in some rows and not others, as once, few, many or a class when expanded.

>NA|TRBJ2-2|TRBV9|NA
CASSVALVGGELFF
TGTGCCAGCAGCGTAGCACTAGTCGGCGGGGAGCTGTTTTTT
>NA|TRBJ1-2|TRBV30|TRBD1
CAWYRGNGYTF
TGTGCCTGGTACAGGGGGAATGGCTACACCTTC
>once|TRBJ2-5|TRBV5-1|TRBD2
CASSSLAGEYQETQYF
TGCGCCAGCAGCTCTCTGGCGGGGGAGTACCAAGAGACCCAGTACTTC
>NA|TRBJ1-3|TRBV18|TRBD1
CASSHGQVDSGNTIYF
TGTGCCAGCTCGCACGGACAGGTCGACTCTGGAAACACCATATATTTT
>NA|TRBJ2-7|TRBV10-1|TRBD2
CASSESLAGPEQYF
TGCGCCAGCAGTGAGTCCCTAGCGGGACCCGAGCAGTACTTC
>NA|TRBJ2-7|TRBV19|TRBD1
CASRGQGTGNNEQYF
TGTGCCAGTAGGGGCCAAGGGACAGGAAATAACGAGCAGTACTTC
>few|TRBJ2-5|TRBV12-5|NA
CASGFVMGASDTQYF
TGTGCTAGTGGTTTTGTCATGGGGGCCTCAGACACCCAGTACTTC
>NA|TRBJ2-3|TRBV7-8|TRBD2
CASSLVRGGVDTQYF
TGTGCCAGCAGCTTAGTTCGGGGGGGCGTAGATACGCAGTATTTT
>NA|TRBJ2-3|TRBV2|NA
CASRIRSTDTQYF
TGTGCCAGCAGAATTAGGAGTACAGATACGCAGTATTTT
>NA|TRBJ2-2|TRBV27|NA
CASGRFEAGELFF
TGTGCCAGCGGGAGATTTGAGGCCGGGGAGCTGTTTTTT
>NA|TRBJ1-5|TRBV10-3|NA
CAISDSKGKTNQPQHF
TGTGCCATCAGTGACTCGAAGGGGAAAACCAATCAGCCCCAGCATTTT
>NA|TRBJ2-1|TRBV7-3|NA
CASSLLGPLNEQFF
TGTGCCAGCAGCTTACTAGGCCCCCTCAATGAGCAGTTCTTC
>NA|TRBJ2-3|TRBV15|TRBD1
CATSSATAHRGRNTQYF
TGTGCCACCAGCAGCGCCACGGCCCACAGGGGTCGGAATACGCAGTATTTT
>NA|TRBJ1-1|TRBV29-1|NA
CSVERRINTEAFF
TGCAGCGTTGAGCGGAGGATCAACACTGAAGCTTTCTTT
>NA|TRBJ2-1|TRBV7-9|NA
CASSRQTSRLHNEQFF
TGTGCCAGCAGTCGACAGACTAGTAGGCTTCACAATGAGCAGTTCTTC
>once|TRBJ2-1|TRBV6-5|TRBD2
CASSPPGGGRNEQFF
TGTGCCAGCAGTCCTCCGGGGGGAGGTCGTAATGAGCAGTTCTTC
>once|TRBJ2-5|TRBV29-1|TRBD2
CSVFQWDYKETQYF
TGCAGCGTTTTCCAGTGGGACTACAAAGAGACCCAGTACTTC
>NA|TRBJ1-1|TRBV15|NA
CATNRGDSTEAFF
TGTGCCACCAATCGAGGCGACAGCACTGAAGCTTTCTTT
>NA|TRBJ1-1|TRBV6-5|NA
CASSYSGLRGNTEAFF
TGTGCCAGCAGTTACTCGGGACTCCGGGGGAACACTGAAGCTTTCTTT
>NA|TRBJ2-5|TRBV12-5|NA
CASGLAGKSGTQYF
TGTGCTAGTGGTTTGGCAGGGAAATCCGGGACCCAGTACTTC
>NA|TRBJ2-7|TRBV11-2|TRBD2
CASSLEASGRTEQYF
TGTGCCAGCAGCTTAGAGGCTAGCGGGAGGACCGAGCAGTACTTC
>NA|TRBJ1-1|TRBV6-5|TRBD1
CASRSGGLNTEAFF
TGTGCCAGCAGGTCAGGGGGCCTGAACACTGAAGCTTTCTTT
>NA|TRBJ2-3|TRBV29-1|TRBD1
CSGYRDRGPDTQYF
TGCAGCGGATACCGGGACAGGGGCCCAGATACGCAGTATTTT
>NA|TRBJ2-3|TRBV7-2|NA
CASSLPRRRGTRSRDTQYF
TGTGCCAGCAGCTTACCGAGGCGGCGGGGAACCCGTTCCCGAGATACGCAGTATTTT
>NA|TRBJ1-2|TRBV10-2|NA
CASSESTGNYGYTF
TGCGCCAGCAGTGAGTCCACAGGGAACTATGGCTACACCTTC
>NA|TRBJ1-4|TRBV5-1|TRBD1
CASSLQGVGEKLFF
TGCGCCAGCAGCTTACAGGGGGTCGGTGAAAAACTGTTTTTT
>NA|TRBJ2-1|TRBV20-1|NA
CSAYRWDEQFF
TGCAGTGCGTACAGGTGGGATGAGCAGTTCTTC
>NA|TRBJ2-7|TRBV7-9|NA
CASSDENNYYEQYF
TGTGCCAGCAGCGACGAGAATAACTACTACGAGCAGTACTTC
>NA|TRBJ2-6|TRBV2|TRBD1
CASSGQGAAGANVLTF
TGTGCCAGCAGCGGACAGGGGGCAGCTGGGGCCAACGTCCTGACTTTC
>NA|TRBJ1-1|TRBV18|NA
CASSHQPRRAGYTEAFF
TGTGCCAGCTCACATCAACCCCGTCGGGCAGGGTACACTGAAGCTTTCTTT
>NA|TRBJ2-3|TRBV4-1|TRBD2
CASSQASPGLAGGRDTQYF
TGCGCCAGCAGCCAGGCCTCACCGGGACTAGCGGGGGGGCGGGATACGCAGTATTTT
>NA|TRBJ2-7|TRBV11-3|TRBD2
CASSLTPTSGRFYEQYF
TGTGCCAGCAGCCTCACTCCTACTAGCGGACGCTTCTACGAGCAGTACTTC
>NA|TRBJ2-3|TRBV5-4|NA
CASSLEVGGSTDTQYF
TGTGCCAGCAGCTTGGAGGTCGGCGGCAGCACAGATACGCAGTATTTT
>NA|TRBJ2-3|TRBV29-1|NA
CSVAQLLATDTQYF
TGCAGCGTTGCACAATTACTAGCCACAGATACGCAGTATTTT
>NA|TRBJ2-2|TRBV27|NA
CASSTRESRTGELFF
TGTGCCAGCAGTACCCGGGAGAGCCGGACCGGGGAGCTGTTTTTT
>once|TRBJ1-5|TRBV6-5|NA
CASSDRGNQPQHF
TGTGCCAGCTCAGATAGGGGGAATCAGCCCCAGCATTTT
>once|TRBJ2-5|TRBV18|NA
CASSPTGRGTQYF
TGTGCCAGCTCACCTACAGGGAGAGGGACCCAGTACTTC